What follows are 10 T cell receptor beta chains derived from one specimen sequenced in a study of early T cells in non-severe SARS-CoV-2 infection. TCRdb re-derived calls from the 5' RACE reads in MiXCR, one entry per CDR3 protein. The sample consists of tens of thousands of distinct CDR3 sequences, 10% to 15% of them appearing once. Sequencing used whole blood. Every receptor here comes from an adult who was a healthcare worker with PCR-confirmed SARS-CoV-2 infection or an uninfected control (not recorded which).

This clonotype was detected many times. The rearrangement joins TRBV20-1 to TRBJ2-2; D unclear. The V and J ends lost 5 bases and 1 base respectively, with 11 bases between them. CDR3 size: 14 residues. Germline lookup yields CDR1 DFQATT and CDR2 SNEGSKA (reference sequence). Here the CDR3 reads CSAPKALNTGELFF. DNA of the CDR3: TGCAGTGCTCCCAAGGCCCTGAACACCGGGGAGCTGTTTTTT.

This chain connects TRBV29-1 to TRBJ2-4, with D possibly being TRBD1 (6 bases). Germline CDR1 is SQVTM and CDR2 is ANQGSEA. The CDR3 runs 14 residues. V lost 7 bases and J 6 bases, leaving 19 bases between the germline ends. The CDR3 reads CSALPGAVGNIQYF. CDR3 nucleotide sequence: TGCAGCGCACTCCCAGGGGCGGTTGGAAACATTCAGTACTTC.

The rearrangement uses TRBV5-1 and TRBJ1-2; D is possibly TRBD1 (5 bases). The V end lost 1 base, the J end lost 8 bases, and 15 bases lay between the germline ends. The CDR3 runs to 14 residues. Germline loops: CDR1 SGHRS, CDR2 YFSETQ. CDR3 in amino acids: CASSLSLGGNGYTF. CDR3 nucleotide sequence: TGCGCCAGCAGCTTGTCCCTCGGGGGAAACGGCTACACCTTC.

This clonotype was counted ten times or more. As DNA, the CDR3 is TGCAGCGTTGGGGCAGGGGGCTATGGCTACACCTTC. It yields the protein CSVGAGGYGYTF. The chain combines TRBV29-1 with TRBJ1-2; TRBD1 matches 7 bases. The junction had 3 bases not matched to a gene; V was cut back by 4 bases and J by 4 bases. The CDR3 spans 12 residues. The germline gives CDR1 SQVTM, CDR2 ANQGSEA.

This clonotype was detected many times. At one end, the junction sequence differs from germline, possibly due to a read error. The V gene is TRBV18, the J gene TRBJ2-4; no clear D. The germline CDR1 and CDR2 sequences are KGHSH and LQKENI. The CDR3 runs to 16 residues. The CDR3 region has the DNA TGTGCCAGTTCACCAGCCTCCGTTATAGCCAAAAACATTCAGTACTTC. It encodes CASSPASVIAKNIQYF.

This clonotype has only a few counts. This rearrangement joins TRBV12-3 or TRBV12-4 to TRBJ1-5; D is uncertain. The V gene lost 3 bases and the J gene lost 13 bases, with 4 bases spanning the gap. CDR3 length equals 9 residues. CDR3 in DNA: TGTGCCAGCAGTTTGCGGCAGCATTTT. It codes for CASSLRQHF.

This clonotype came up a few times. The chain has TRBV29-1 and TRBJ2-7, with D perhaps matching TRBD2 (6 bases). Germline CDR1 and CDR2: SQVTM and ANQGSEA. Trimming took 6 bases from V and 4 from J, leaving 22 bases between them. The CDR3 contains 15 residues. Here the CDR3 reads CSVLSRGLARYEQYF. The CDR3 nucleotides read TGCAGCGTCCTGAGTAGAGGTCTAGCGAGGTACGAGCAGTACTTC.

There are many counts of this clonotype. The V gene is TRBV3-1, the J gene TRBJ1-1; D might be TRBD1 (6 bases). The CDR3 spans 12 residues. From germline, CDR1 is LGHDT and CDR2 YNNKEL (reference sequence). V gave up 4 bases and J gave up 8 bases, with 11 bases separating them. The CDR3 DNA reads TGTGCCAGCAGCCGGACAGCGGGGGAAGCTTTCTTT. Translating it yields CASSRTAGEAFF.

The CDR3: CASSLLAGFRPDTQYF. CDR3 sequence (DNA): TGTGCCAGCAGCTTATTAGCGGGGTTCCGCCCAGATACGCAGTATTTT. J is TRBJ2-3 and V is TRBV5-5; TRBD2 agrees at 8 bases. Per germline, CDR1 SGHKS and CDR2 YYEKEE (reference sequence). The ends lost 2 bases at V and 4 bases at J; junction bases unmatched: 9. The CDR3 has 16 residues.

This clonotype was observed many times. The V and J genes are TRBV6-6 and TRBJ2-7; D perhaps matches TRBD2 (6 bases). The CDR3 has 12 amino acids. Germline values: CDR1 MNHNY, CDR2 SVGAGI (reference sequence). The V and J ends lost 4 bases and 6 bases respectively, with 10 bases between them. For the CDR3, the DNA is TGTGCCAGCAGTTGGGGGGTCGTCGAGCAGTACTTC. Translating it yields CASSWGVVEQYF.